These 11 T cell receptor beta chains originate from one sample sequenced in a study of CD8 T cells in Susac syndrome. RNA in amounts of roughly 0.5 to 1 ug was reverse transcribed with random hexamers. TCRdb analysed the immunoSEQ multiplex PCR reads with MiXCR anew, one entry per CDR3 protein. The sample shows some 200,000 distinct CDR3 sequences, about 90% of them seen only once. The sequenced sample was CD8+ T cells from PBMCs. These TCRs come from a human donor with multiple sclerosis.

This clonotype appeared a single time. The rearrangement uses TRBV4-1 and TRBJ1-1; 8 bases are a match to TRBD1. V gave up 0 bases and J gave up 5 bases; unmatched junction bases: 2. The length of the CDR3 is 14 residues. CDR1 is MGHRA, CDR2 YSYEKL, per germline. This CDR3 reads CASSQDRTGTEAFF. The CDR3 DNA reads TGCGCCAGCAGCCAAGATAGGACAGGGACTGAAGCTTTCTTT.

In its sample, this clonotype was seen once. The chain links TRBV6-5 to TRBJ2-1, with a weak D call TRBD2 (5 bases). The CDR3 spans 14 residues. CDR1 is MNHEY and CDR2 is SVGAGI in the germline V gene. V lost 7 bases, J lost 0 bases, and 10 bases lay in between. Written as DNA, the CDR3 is TGTGCCAGCACCATCGGGATCTCCTACAATGAGCAGTTCTTC. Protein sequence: CASTIGISYNEQFF.

CDR3 in DNA: TGTGCCTGGAGTGAGGGACTAGCAATCGGGAATGAGCAGTTCTTC. Translation: CAWSEGLAIGNEQFF. J is TRBJ2-1 and V is TRBV30; the match to TRBD2 covers 9 bases. J lost 7 bases, V lost 1 base, and 8 bases had no gene match. There are 15 residues in the CDR3. Per germline, CDR1 GTSNPN and CDR2 SVGIG (reference sequence).

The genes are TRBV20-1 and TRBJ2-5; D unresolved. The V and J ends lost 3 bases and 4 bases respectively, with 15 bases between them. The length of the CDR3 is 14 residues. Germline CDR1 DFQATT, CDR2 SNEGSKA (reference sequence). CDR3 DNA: TGCAGTGCTAGTGACCAGACAAACCTAGAGACCCAGTACTTC. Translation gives CSASDQTNLETQYF.

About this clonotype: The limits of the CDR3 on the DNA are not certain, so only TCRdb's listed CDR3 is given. The CDR3 here is CATSDLPGPQLMKNCFF. V is TRBV24-1 and J is TRBJ1-4; the table's D call, TRBD1, has no DNA check behind it. Ends included, the CDR3 has 17 residues. The germline V gene encodes CDR1 KGHDR and CDR2 SFDVKD.

The CDR3 DNA sequence: TGTGCAAGTCGCTTAATGGGCTACACCTTC. Its protein product is CASRLMGYTF. The rearrangement uses TRBV12-2 and TRBJ1-2. TRBV12-2 has pseudogene status. The CDR3 contains 10 residues.

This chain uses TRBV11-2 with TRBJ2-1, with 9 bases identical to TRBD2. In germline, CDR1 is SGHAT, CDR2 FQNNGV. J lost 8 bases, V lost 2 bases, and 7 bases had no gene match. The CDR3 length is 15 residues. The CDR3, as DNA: TGTGCCAGCAGCTTACTTGGCGGGGGGGCCGATGAGCAGTTCTTC. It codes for CASSLLGGGADEQFF.

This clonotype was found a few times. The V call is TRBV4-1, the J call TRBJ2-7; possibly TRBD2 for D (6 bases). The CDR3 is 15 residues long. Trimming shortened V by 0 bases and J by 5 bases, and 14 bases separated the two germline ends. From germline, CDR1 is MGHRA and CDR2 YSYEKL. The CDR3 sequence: CASSQEAGRVNEQYF. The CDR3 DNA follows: TGCGCCAGCAGCCAAGAGGCGGGACGGGTTAACGAGCAGTACTTC.

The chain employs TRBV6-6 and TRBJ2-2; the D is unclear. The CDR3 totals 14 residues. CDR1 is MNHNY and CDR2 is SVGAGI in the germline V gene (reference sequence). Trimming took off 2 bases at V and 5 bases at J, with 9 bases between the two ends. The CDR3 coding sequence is TGTGCCAGCAGTTACCATCCCGGTACCGGGGAGCTGTTTTTT. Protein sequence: CASSYHPGTGELFF.

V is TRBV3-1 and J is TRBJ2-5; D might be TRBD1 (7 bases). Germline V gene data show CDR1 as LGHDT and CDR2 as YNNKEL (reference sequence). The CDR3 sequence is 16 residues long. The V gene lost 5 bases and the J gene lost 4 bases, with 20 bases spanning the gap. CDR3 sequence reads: CASSVRQGGFRETQYF. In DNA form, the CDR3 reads TGTGCCAGCAGCGTGCGACAGGGAGGATTTAGAGAGACCCAGTACTTC.

The CDR3 protein is CASSLASGPYNEQFF. In DNA, the CDR3 is TGTGCCAGCAGTTTGGCTAGCGGCCCCTACAATGAGCAGTTCTTC. The chain recombines TRBV12-3 or TRBV12-4 with TRBJ2-1; 7 bases are shared with TRBD2. Trimming cost V 3 bases and J 2 bases; bases outside gene matches: 4. The CDR3 sequence is 15 residues long.